This TCR beta chain was obtained from a study of cytomegalovirus exposure and HLA in healthy donors listed by TCRdb under 2017. Study-wide context: In an earlier analysis of 550 to 750 of the donors, about 260 Gb of sequence data and 100 million or so unique TCR beta sequences from about 179 million T cells were reported. An early release covering roughly 580 HLA-typed donors comprised 300 to 350 gigabases of sequencing data and around 85 million unique TCR sequences. Of the 350 to 450 genotyped donors, 75% to 85% were placed in the genetic ancestry cluster associated with self-reported Caucasian donors. The study was designed to test whether signatures of past pathogen exposure could be identified by cataloging public T cell receptors. Using immunosequencing, the study profiled T cell repertoires from around 680 subjects and related those repertoires to cytomegalovirus serostatus. Along with the approximately 600-subject first cohort, a separate validation cohort of around 120 different subjects was used. To predict cytomegalovirus infection status, the study combined high-throughput TCR immunosequencing, statistical association of individual TCRs with disease status, and machine learning. In a later analysis, previously published TCR beta repertoires from 666 donors were re-analyzed and high-resolution HLA genotyping was added so that TCR occurrence patterns could be studied. In the later analysis, no new phenotypic data were used to find candidate immune exposures; instead, reliance was placed on TCR beta sequences and their occurrence across donors. An earlier analysis of roughly 580 of the donors used high-throughput TCR beta sequencing to judge whether each TCR beta V gene segment behaved as functional or pseudogenic. Donor age, sex, ethnicity and CMV serostatus were compiled alongside the repertoire data. A later genetic analysis took genome-wide SNP genotypes for 398 of the 666 donors and used that subset as a discovery cohort. All discovery cohort repertoires had been generated on a single sequencing platform. Both class I and class II loci were covered by HLA typing, at four-digit resolution. Typing coverage varied by locus: roughly 620-640 donors for A, B, C, DRB1 and DQB1; roughly 520 for DQA1; 600 to 610 for DPA1; about 450 for DPB1. Four or five DR-DQ haplotypes were handled as single units for association and clustering because linkage in the cohort was strong. Across 300 to 500 genotyped donors of the cohort, an average of approximately 240,000 unique TCR beta nucleotide sequences per donor were sequenced, and about a sixth of those sequences were non-productive.

Summary of the overall study and its limitations: Specific HLA alleles were associated with some 15,000 TCR beta sequences at a false discovery rate of 0.05 in a later analysis. Several of the top co-occurrence clusters appeared to be linked to parvovirus B19, influenza, CMV and Epstein-Barr virus, according to a later analysis. Correlated functional status among segregating V segments might reflect linkage disequilibrium, but an unknown experimental factor could not be ruled out. In both the original and validation cohorts, the classifier was reported to diagnose cytomegalovirus status with high specificity and sensitivity. A group of highly shared sequence variants was considered likely to be a technical artifact of the sequencing pipeline. For the cohort, immune exposure information was limited to CMV serostatus. The authors suggested that the approach could potentially be extended to other disease states and immunological phenotypes. A later analysis found that HLA-associated TCR beta chains were more clonally expanded and had lower generation probabilities than equally common non-associated chains. A further reported finding was that TCR beta sequences accurately predicted the HLA-A and HLA-B alleles for most subjects in the first cohort. A later genetic analysis associated a missense DCLRE1C variant with V-gene and J-gene trimming of TCR beta chains, and an independent cohort replicated the association. According to a later analysis, TCR association rates differed among HLA loci, with DRB1 alleles showing the most associated TCRs and HLA-C alleles showing the fewest. While some public TCRs were present in many individuals, most TCR sequences turned up only very rarely across donors. In vitro tests confirmed that a few of the cytomegalovirus-associated TCR beta chains recognize cytomegalovirus antigens. An earlier analysis of approximately 530 of the donors showed that most TCR beta V segments appeared in productive rearrangements either about 87% or about 30% of the time, which broadly matched IMGT annotations. Only TCR beta chains were sequenced in this cohort, and the absence of alpha or paired-chain data limited detectable features. Presence/absence analyses assumed roughly uniform sequencing depth across donors, an assumption that may not hold. Because HLA typing was unavailable for some donors at each locus, only the typed subset was used in association tests. A later analysis found that most CMV-associated TCR beta chains appeared HLA-restricted, with HLA associations seemingly driven largely by CMV exposure. The earlier analysis of nearly 600 of the donors excluded over 15 rarely observed V segments, including chromosome 9 orphons, because counts were too low. Some IMGT-functional V segments, including TRBV6-2 and TRBV6-3, could not be distinguished by the 87-base-pair reads and were therefore excluded. A total of 164 TCR beta chains were listed by the study as associated with cytomegalovirus. Strong co-occurrence of HLA alleles, especially DR and DQ, made assigning TCR associations to individual alleles difficult. In a later genetic analysis, fewer N-insertions in productive TCRs were reported among donors in an Asian-associated ancestry cluster than the roughly 670-donor mean.

The CDR3, cysteine through phenylalanine, is 17 amino acids long. The kept DNA is CDR3 alone, 51 bases in frame from the first base. CDR1 and CDR2 are read off the germline V gene (reference sequence) as LNHDA and SQIVND. The germline V end is reduced by 4 bases and the J end by 5 bases; junction bases left unmatched: 11. The cohort was made up of around 720 healthy bone marrow donors. At the time of sampling, all cohort members were nominally healthy, though unrecorded immune exposures were likely present. The donor tested CMV seropositive and was one of the 289 seropositive cohort members. A peripheral blood sample was collected from each donor, and TCR beta sequencing was performed on peripheral blood mononuclear cells. Genomic DNA extraction from the blood cell samples was performed with the Qiagen DNeasy Blood Extraction Kit. Preparation of the library involved the immunoSEQ multiplex PCR assay. For the multiplex PCR, a mixture combining 60 forward primers for TCR Vbeta segments and 13 reverse primers for TCR Jbeta segments was used. Amplification of the CDR3 region of rearranged TCR beta genes was performed with a multiplex PCR assay on genomic DNA. On the Illumina HiSeq System, the amplified TCR beta libraries were sequenced as 87-base-pair reads. The published analysis was carried out like this. In a later analysis, tens of millions of unique TCR beta chains were counted across the 650 to 700 repertoires, and about 10 million of these chains were shared by at least two donors. Raw reads were error-corrected and collapsed into unique sequences by a nearest-neighbor algorithm in which closely related sequences were merged to remove PCR and sequencing errors. Alignment of CDR3 sequences to IMGT reference sequences was used to assign V, D and J gene segments. For a sequence to be retained, at least a six-nucleotide match to both a V gene segment and a J gene segment was required. A rearrangement was called productive if the CDR3 had no stop codons and remained in frame with V and J, and every other rearrangement was called non-productive. CDR3 was defined according to IMGT convention as the region running from the second conserved V-encoded cysteine to the conserved J-encoded phenylalanine. The earlier analysis of about 620 of the donors excluded sequences that lacked an unambiguous match to a single V gene segment. In an earlier analysis of 450 to 700 of the donors, V segments were called functional above 56.7% productive rearrangements and were called segregating when the between-donor standard deviation exceeded 5%. A statistical classification framework was built to diagnose cytomegalovirus status from the catalog of TCR beta chain sequences. V and J gene assignment, in a later analysis, came from comparing TCR nucleotide sequences with IMGT/GENE-DB human TR gene sequences. The TCRdist pipeline was used in a later analysis to assign CDR3 sequences and most-parsimonious VDJ recombination scenarios. In a later analysis, every TCR beta chain was defined by the combination of its CDR3 amino acid sequence and its V-gene family, and reads without a unique V-gene family were dropped. A later analysis removed several hundred highly shared, low-generation-probability nucleotide sequences to deal with suspected cross-contamination and a sequencing artifact. A later analysis calculated a clonal expansion index for each public chain from normalized within-repertoire ranks of inferred template counts. In a later analysis, generation probabilities were computed using a VDJ recombination model fitted to out-of-frame rearrangements, and the results were checked against IGoR. A later analysis scored TCR-TCR, TCR-HLA and TCR-CMV co-occurrence with hypergeometric tests, applying a repertoire-size bias correction to TCR pairs. False discovery rates were estimated in a later analysis by permuting HLA or CMV assignments 20 times. In a later analysis, co-occurring TCRs were grouped with DBSCAN, and TCRdist sequence similarity was added when clustering was performed within HLA-allele-positive subsets. Repertoires with fewer than 30,000 or more than 120,000 public chains, plus five repertoires with anomalous nucleotide sharing, were excluded from co-occurrence clustering. TCRdb took this table from immuneACCESS and kept in-frame rearrangements with V and J called. Such tables lack part of the clones; where checked against another copy, unresolved V genes explain under half of the gap, and the rest is unexplained. V and J calls and clone size are those listed in that table; D and trimming were worked out from the DNA. In all, the sample holds tens of thousands of clones, and around 70% of those were seen once. About 16% of the sample rests with the top ten.

Comments on this clone: It lacks a known antigen. Per-base qualities were not stored, and no clone one base away is much larger.

The specimen sequenced was PBMCs. The origin of this receptor is a woman in her forties or fifties in good health and CMV-seropositive. This chain joins TRBV19 to TRBJ2-1; 10 bases in the middle match TRBD1. CDR3 loop: CASSSAVGTGDHNEQFF. The nucleotide sequence is TGTGCCAGTAGTAGTGCCGTTGGGACAGGGGACCACAATGAGCAGTTCTTC.